This TCR beta chain came from a study of early T cells in non-severe SARS-CoV-2 infection. Background on the study: Chains from this unsorted whole-blood bulk RNA could not be paired.

The CDR3 totals 15 residues. V lost 0 bases, J lost 0 bases, and 3 bases lay in between. Germline V gene lookup returns CDR1 MNHNY and CDR2 SVGAGI (reference sequence). This clonotype occurred a few times. TCRdb reprocessed the 5' RACE reads with MiXCR, giving one entry per CDR3 protein. This table has tens of thousands of distinct CDR3 sequences, about 16% appearing once. This rearrangement joins TRBV6-6 to TRBJ2-6; the D is unclear. This clonotype was sampled from an adult who was a healthcare worker with PCR-confirmed SARS-CoV-2 infection or an uninfected control (not recorded which). The material sequenced was whole blood, taken at baseline. CDR3 in DNA: TGTGCCAGCAGTTACTCGAACTCTGGGGCCAACGTCCTGACTTTC. This codes for CASSYSNSGANVLTF.